This T cell receptor beta chain was recovered during a study of CD8+CD57+ T cells in acquired aplastic anemia. Germline V lookup: CDR1 SGHDN, CDR2 FVKESK. The CDR3 is made up of 17 amino acids. The V end lost 6 bases, the J end lost 2 bases, and 19 bases lay between the germline ends. Regarding the study as a whole: The same twenty-nine CD8+ CDR3 sequences occurred in patients and in controls.

CD8+CD57+ cell expansion, shown by flow cytometry, had occurred in the patients selected for sequencing. Note on this clonotype: Its specificity is unknown.

Genomic DNA, the template, was used for profiling of the TCR beta VDJ and CDR3. Via MiXCR, TCRdb re-called the reads, giving one row per CDR3 protein. The table records around 500,000 distinct CDR3 sequences, more than 25% of them present only once. The sequencing input was sorted CD4+, CD8+, or CD8+CD57+ T cells (not recorded which) from PBMCs. The genes are TRBV14 and TRBJ2-2; possibly TRBD1 or TRBD2 for D (5 bases each). The TCR sequence derives from a human donor with aplastic anemia. CDR3 nucleotide sequence: TGTGCCAGCAGAGAGGGGAGCGGATGGGCAAACACCGGGGAGCTGTTTTTT. It codes for CASREGSGWANTGELFF.